A selection of T cell receptor beta chains follows, all from one sample in a study of blood T cells in healthy people across ages. MiXCR, run by TCRdb on the 5' RACE reads, gives a single entry per CDR3 protein. The top ten clones hold 13% of a sample with around 990,000 distinct CDR3 sequences, 35% to 40% of them seen once. What was sequenced was blood. The receptors come from a man aged 18 to 30 in good health. Both conserved end residues are trimmed from each CDR3.

v_gene: TRBV10-3
j_gene: TRBJ2-1
CDR3aa: AISSGDEQF

v_gene: TRBV2
j_gene: TRBJ1-2
CDR3aa: ASSEALDGRGYT

v_gene: TRBV28
j_gene: TRBJ2-5
CDR3aa: ATFSGGAQQETQY

v_gene: TRBV12-3/TRBV12-4
j_gene: TRBJ2-7
CDR3aa: ASSLRGHGSSYVQY

v_gene: TRBV3-1
j_gene: TRBJ2-1
CDR3aa: ASSQGGRPYNEQF

v_gene: TRBV5-6
j_gene: TRBJ1-1
CDR3aa: ASSPRRRTLAEAF

v_gene: TRBV9
j_gene: TRBJ2-2
CDR3aa: ASSVEVTGELF

v_gene: TRBV2
j_gene: TRBJ1-2
CDR3aa: ASSERTGGNYGYT

v_gene: TRBV6-6
j_gene: TRBJ2-1
CDR3aa: ATSSFLEQF

v_gene: TRBV5-1
j_gene: TRBJ1-3
CDR3aa: ASSLSPTQGAGNTIY

v_gene: TRBV27
j_gene: TRBJ2-3
CDR3aa: ASSLFGADTQY

v_gene: TRBV5-6
j_gene: TRBJ1-5
CDR3aa: ASSLFTSNQPQH

v_gene: TRBV2
j_gene: TRBJ2-5
CDR3aa: ASRDRVRGNEQY

v_gene: TRBV7-2
j_gene: TRBJ2-1
CDR3aa: ASSPRTSGEQF

v_gene: TRBV6-6
j_gene: TRBJ1-2
CDR3aa: ASTTGNYSYT

v_gene: TRBV18
j_gene: TRBJ2-3
CDR3aa: ASSPSISGVGTDTQY

v_gene: TRBV7-2
j_gene: TRBJ2-1
CDR3aa: ASSLAPLASGLNEQF

v_gene: TRBV19
j_gene: TRBJ1-5
CDR3aa: VSTVDREGQPQH

v_gene: TRBV12-3/TRBV12-4
j_gene: TRBJ1-4
CDR3aa: ASSFSRTPNGKLF

v_gene: TRBV7-3
j_gene: TRBJ2-5
CDR3aa: ASSPMNQETQY

v_gene: TRBV6-1
j_gene: TRBJ2-1
CDR3aa: ASSDRQVNEQF

v_gene: TRBV7-6
j_gene: TRBJ2-1
CDR3aa: ASSSLKNEQF

v_gene: TRBV6-2/TRBV6-3
j_gene: TRBJ2-7
CDR3aa: ASSYETSYEQY

v_gene: TRBV12-3/TRBV12-4
j_gene: TRBJ2-1
CDR3aa: ASHTRGGPNEQF